A single T cell receptor beta chain is shown here with its context. This specimen belongs to a study of blood T cell repertoires in COVID-19. The wider study: T cells, B-cell-depleted T cells, or PBMCs supplied cDNA or gDNA.

Participant ages covered about 18 to 95 years across around 22 US areas. Clinical history reported by participants formed the basis on which cohorts were assigned. Under the authors' procedure: From reference gene primer amplification, estimates of nucleated cell counts were derived. TCRdb keeps only in-frame clones here, not all; method: immunoSEQ multiplex PCR. V and J calls and clone size are copied from that table; D and trimming were computed from the DNA. The sample lists around 220,000 clones, nearly 90% occurring once. The V and J ends lost 3 bases and 2 bases respectively, with 15 bases between them. Germline values: CDR1 KGHSH, CDR2 LQKENI. This CDR3 has 16 residues.

V and J are TRBV18 and TRBJ2-3, with D perhaps matching TRBD1 (6 bases). This TCR was sampled from a man aged 30-40 years who had been exposed to COVID-19. Source material: PBMCs or T cells enriched from blood (not recorded which). CDR3 protein: CASSPLNRELTDTQYF. The CDR3 DNA reads TGTGCCAGCTCACCGTTGAACAGGGAGCTCACAGATACGCAGTATTTT.